The source of this TCR beta chain is a study of OX40 agonist ivuxolimab in advanced cancers. Concerning this clone itself: Its antigen is unidentified.

Study results and limitations: The expanded peripheral T cells' antigen specificity was not determined. At 0.1 to 3.0 mg/kg, CD4+ and CD8+ blood T cells expanded clonally by week 6. Among some nonresponders, normalized T-cell clonal expansion was also low.

The data were produced by immunoSEQ multiplex PCR, yet TCRdb's version contains in-frame clones alone and is incomplete. This table holds 20,000 to 25,000 clones, around 89% found once. There are 15 residues in the CDR3. V lost 4 bases and J lost 4, with 16 bases in between. The germline V gene has CDR1 SGHDN and CDR2 FVKESK. The rearrangement links TRBV14 to TRBJ1-2; D might be TRBD1 (5 bases). The sequence derives from an adult with an advanced solid tumor such as melanoma, head and neck, liver or kidney cancer. The sequencing used CD4+ or CD8+ T cells sorted from blood, collected in a trial of the OX40 agonist ivuxolimab. The CDR3, as DNA: TGTGCCAGCAGCCCGTTCAGGGTGGGGCCCTATGGCTACACCTTC. Amino acids: CASSPFRVGPYGYTF.